This record covers a single TCR beta chain. The sample originates from a study of T-cell reconstitution after alpha-beta-depleted transplantation in children. For TCRbeta, the library was prepared with unique molecular identifiers. TCRdb redid the calling of the PCR reads with MiXCR, one entry per CDR3 protein. The sample holds some 490,000 distinct CDR3 sequences; approximately 12% are singletons and the top ten take under 7%. The CDR3 totals 13 residues. Trimming took 6 bases from V and 2 from J, leaving 14 bases between them. CDR1 is DFQATT and CDR2 is SNEGSKA in the germline V gene (reference sequence).

The sequences come from PBMCs from the stem cell graft donor, collected from the stem cell graft. The chain carries TRBV20-1 and TRBJ2-7, with D perhaps being TRBD1 or TRBD2 (7 bases each). The clonotype originates from a human donor who donated a stem cell graft to a child with combined immunodeficiency. For the CDR3, the DNA is TGCAGTGCCAGGGGGAGGGGAACCTACGAGCAGTACTTC. Its protein is CSARGRGTYEQYF.